One sample yielded the 4 T cell receptor beta chains listed below, sequenced in a study of neoadjuvant anti-PD-1 for oral cavity cancer. The repertoire was sequenced with immunoSEQ multiplex PCR; TCRdb's copy has only in-frame clones and lacks some. The sample holds about 6,800 clones; about 76% are singletons and the top ten take around 2.8%. The specimen was PBMCs, collected before nivolumab (anti-PD-1) treatment. The source is a person between 40 and 79 years old with oral cavity squamous cell carcinoma.

The V call is TRBV11-1, the J call TRBJ2-5, with 8 nucleotides matching TRBD1. The CDR3 extends over 16 amino acids. Germline V gene data show CDR1 as SGHAT and CDR2 as FQDESV (reference sequence). The ends lost 0 bases at V and 7 bases at J; junction bases unmatched: 10. The CDR3 DNA reads TGTGCCAGCAGCTTAGCGCGTGGACAGGGTTCGGGGACCCAGTACTTC. Protein sequence: CASSLARGQGSGTQYF.

The chain links TRBV29-1 to TRBJ2-7; maybe TRBD1 (7 bases). The V gene lost 8 bases and the J gene lost 6 bases, with 17 bases spanning the gap. The germline V gene has CDR1 SQVTM and CDR2 ANQGSEA. This CDR3 is 12 amino acids long. The CDR3 nucleotides read TGCAGCTGTGACAGGGCGGGGTCCGAGCAGTACTTC. The encoded protein is CSCDRAGSEQYF.

The CDR3: CASSPLWTGSNEKLFF. The CDR3 bases are TGCGCCAGCAGCCCGCTATGGACAGGGAGTAATGAAAAACTGTTTTTT. J is TRBJ1-4 and V is TRBV5-1; 8 nucleotides align to TRBD1. The trim removed 4 bases at V and 4 bases at J, leaving 9 bases unmatched. The CDR3 totals 16 residues. Germline V gene data show CDR1 as SGHRS and CDR2 as YFSETQ.

V and J are TRBV11-2 and TRBJ1-2; weak D call: TRBD1 (6 bases). CDR1 SGHAT and CDR2 FQNNGV come from the germline V gene. This CDR3 comprises 15 residues. Trimming left V 1 base short and J 5 bases short, with 14 bases between. The CDR3 DNA sequence: TGTGCCAGCAGCTTAGCTGGGACATTTCGATATGGCTACACCTTC. Its translation: CASSLAGTFRYGYTF.